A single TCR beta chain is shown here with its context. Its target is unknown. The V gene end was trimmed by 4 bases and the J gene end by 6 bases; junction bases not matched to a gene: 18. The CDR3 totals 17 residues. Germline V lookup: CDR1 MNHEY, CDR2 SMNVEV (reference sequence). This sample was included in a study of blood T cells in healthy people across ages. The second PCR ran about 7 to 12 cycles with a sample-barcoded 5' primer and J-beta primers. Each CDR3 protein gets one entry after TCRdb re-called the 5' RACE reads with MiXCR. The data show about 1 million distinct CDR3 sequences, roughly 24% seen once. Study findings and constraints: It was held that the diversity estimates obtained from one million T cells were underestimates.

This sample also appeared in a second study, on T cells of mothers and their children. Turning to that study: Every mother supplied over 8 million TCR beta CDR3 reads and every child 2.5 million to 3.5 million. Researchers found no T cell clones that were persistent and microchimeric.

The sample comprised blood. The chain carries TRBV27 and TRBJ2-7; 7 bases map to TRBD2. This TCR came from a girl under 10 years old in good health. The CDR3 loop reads CASSSGSGPGFWVEQYF. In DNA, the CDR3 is TGTGCCAGCAGTTCCGGTAGCGGGCCGGGGTTTTGGGTCGAGCAGTACTTC.